What follows are 29 T cell receptor beta chains derived from one specimen sequenced in a study of blood T cell repertoires in COVID-19. The protocol was immunoSEQ multiplex PCR, while the TCRdb copy is restricted to in-frame clones and leaves out a portion. The sample consists of about 330,000 clones, more than 75% of them appearing once. Sequenced sample: PBMCs or T cells enriched from blood (not recorded which). These receptors were obtained from a woman in her late teens or twenties who had recovered from COVID-19.

This sequence joins TRBV15 and TRBJ1-1; 9 nucleotides line up with TRBD1. Germline V CDR1 and CDR2: LNHNV, YYDKDF (reference sequence). The V and J ends lost 6 bases and 5 bases, in that order; junction bases with no gene match: 4. The CDR3 is made up of 13 amino acids. CDR3 nucleotides: TGTGCCACCAGTAGGACAGGGGATACTGAAGCTTTCTTT. It specifies CATSRTGDTEAFF.

The J gene is TRBJ1-1, the V gene TRBV11-3, with D possibly TRBD1 on 6 matching bases. Germline V CDR1 and CDR2: SGHNT, YENEEA. Trimming took 5 bases from V and 0 from J, leaving 13 bases between them. This CDR3 is 15 amino acids long. The CDR3 region has the DNA TGTGCCAGCAGCGTGGAGGACAGCCTGAACACTGAAGCTTTCTTT. Protein sequence: CASSVEDSLNTEAFF. Looking up the rest from reference TRBV11-3 and TRBJ1-1 gives the full variable domain: EAGVVQSPRYKIIEKKQPVAFWCNPISGHNTLYWYLQNLGQGPELLIRYENEEAVDDSQLPKDRFSAERLKGVDSTLKIQPAELGDSAVYLCASSVEDSLNTEAFFGQGTRLTVV.

The chain is built from TRBV28 and TRBJ2-1; TRBD2 agrees at 8 bases. Germline V gives CDR1 MDHEN, CDR2 SYDVKM. CDR3 length: 15 residues. V lost 1 base to trimming and J lost 4 bases; unmatched junction nucleotides: 3. The chain's CDR3 is CASSLLAGGYNEQFF. DNA for the CDR3: TGTGCCAGCAGTTTATTGGCGGGGGGTTACAATGAGCAGTTCTTC.

The J gene is TRBJ1-2, the V gene TRBV28, with 7 bases aligning to TRBD1. V lost 5 bases and J lost 2; bases outside the gene matches: 8. The CDR3 sequence is 15 residues long. Germline values: CDR1 MDHEN, CDR2 SYDVKM. CDR3 protein: CASSLLTGQNYGYTF. The CDR3 DNA is TGTGCCAGCAGTCTCCTCACGGGACAGAACTATGGCTACACCTTC.

This rearrangement joins TRBV2 to TRBJ1-2; 8 bases match TRBD1. CDR1 SNHLY and CDR2 FYNNEI come from the germline V gene. The CDR3 loop spans 16 amino acids. V lost 4 bases and J lost 8; bases outside the gene matches: 15. CDR3 sequence: CASSVSSRGRRGGYTF. In DNA form, the CDR3 reads TGTGCCAGCAGTGTTAGTAGCAGGGGGCGCCGAGGAGGCTACACCTTC.

This rearrangement joins TRBV5-1 to TRBJ1-2, with D unresolved. V was cut by 3 bases and J by 7 bases, with 16 bases left in between. The germline CDR1 and CDR2 sequences are SGHRS and YFSETQ. The CDR3 sequence is 14 residues long. The CDR3 here is CASSSDPGSAGYTF. CDR3 DNA: TGCGCCAGCAGCTCCGATCCCGGGTCGGCTGGCTACACCTTC.

The chain has TRBV12-3 or TRBV12-4 and TRBJ1-1; D remains ambiguous. Trimming cost V 5 bases and J 6 bases, with 10 bases left between them. The CDR3 contains 12 residues. In DNA, the CDR3 is TGTGCCAGCAGTCCTCCGGGAGCTGAAGCTTTCTTT. Translation gives CASSPPGAEAFF.

The chain recombines TRBV7-9 with TRBJ1-2; 8 bases are shared with TRBD1. In germline, CDR1 is SEHNR, CDR2 FQNEAQ (reference sequence). V shed 6 bases and J 7 bases; nucleotides not matched to a gene: 4. The CDR3 is 12 residues long. CDR3 protein: CASRLGQGGYTF. For the CDR3, the DNA is TGTGCCAGCAGGCTCGGACAGGGTGGCTACACCTTC. Complete variable domain (other parts from reference TRBV7-9 and TRBJ1-2): DTGVSQNPRHKITKRGQNVTFRCDPISEHNRLYWYRQTLGQGPEFLTYFQNEAQLEKSRLLSDRFSAERPKGSFSTLEIQRTEQGDSAMYLCASRLGQGGYTFGSGTRLTVV.

This chain connects TRBV3-1 (or the pseudogene TRBV3-2) to TRBJ2-1; TRBD1 matches at 10 bases. Germline V gene data show CDR1 as LGHDT and CDR2 as YNNKEL (reference sequence). The trim removed 4 bases at V and 10 bases at J, leaving 10 bases unmatched. This CDR3 has 15 amino acids. The CDR3 DNA reads TGTGCCAGCAGCCCAAGGACAGGGGGAGGTACCGAGCAGTTCTTC. Translated: CASSPRTGGGTEQFF.

V is TRBV5-6 and J is TRBJ1-1; D possibly corresponds to TRBD1 (6 bases). Deletions cut 3 bases from V and 3 bases from J, with 12 bases between. The germline CDR1 and CDR2 sequences are SGHDT and YYEEEE. CDR3 size: 14 residues. CDR3 sequence: CASSSGAGHTEAFF. The DNA of the CDR3 is TGTGCCAGCAGCTCAGGGGCAGGTCACACTGAAGCTTTCTTT.

The chain uses TRBV10-3 and TRBJ2-7; 8 bases agree with TRBD2. Germline V CDR1 and CDR2: ENHRY, SYGVKD. V was clipped by 3 bases and J by 4 bases; unmatched bases: 5. This CDR3 contains 14 residues. CDR3 residues: CAISERGGGYEQYF. The CDR3 DNA is TGTGCCATCAGTGAAAGGGGCGGGGGGTACGAGCAGTACTTC.

The V call is TRBV4-1, the J call TRBJ1-2; D ambiguous. The V end was cut by 5 bases, the J end by 1 base, with 14 bases between. From germline, CDR1 is MGHRA and CDR2 YSYEKL. The CDR3 length is 15 residues. CDR3 amino acids: CASSRESTVNYGYTF. Written as DNA, the CDR3 is TGCGCCAGCAGCAGAGAATCCACAGTTAACTATGGCTACACCTTC.

This CDR3 reads CASSLRDFSYEQYF. The CDR3, as DNA: TGTGCCAGCAGTCTCCGGGACTTTTCCTACGAGCAGTACTTC. The J gene is TRBJ2-7, the V gene TRBV6-5; maybe TRBD2 (6 bases). Germline CDR1 is MNHEY and CDR2 is SVGAGI. V lost 5 bases, J lost 1 base, and 12 bases lay in between. The CDR3 loop spans 14 amino acids.

V gene TRBV27 combines with J gene TRBJ1-1; D gene uncertain. This CDR3 is 14 amino acids long. Per germline, CDR1 MNHEY and CDR2 SMNVEV (reference sequence). V dropped 5 bases and J dropped 5 bases, with 15 bases sitting between them. The CDR3, as DNA: TGTGCCAGCAGTCCGGCGGGCGTATGGACTGAAGCTTTCTTT. Its protein is CASSPAGVWTEAFF.

This clone appeared a few times. V is TRBV6-5 and J is TRBJ2-3, with 7 bases matching TRBD1. The germline gives CDR1 MNHEY, CDR2 SVGAGI. This CDR3 is 12 amino acids long. Losses at the gene ends were 7 bases for V and 6 bases for J; bases not matched to a gene: 4. This CDR3 is CASTGGEDTQYF. The CDR3 DNA reads as TGTGCCAGCACAGGGGGAGAGGATACGCAGTATTTT.

DNA of the CDR3: TGTGCCAGCACCCCCCTCCCACCGGGACAGGGGAAAACCGGGGAGCTGTTTTTT. Amino acid sequence: CASTPLPPGQGKTGELFF. The chain uses TRBV2 and TRBJ2-2; 10 bases agree with TRBD1. J was trimmed by 5 bases and V by 7 bases; bases with no gene match: 16. From germline, CDR1 is SNHLY and CDR2 FYNNEI. CDR3 length equals 18 residues.

The chain employs TRBV12-3 or TRBV12-4 and TRBJ1-1, with D maybe TRBD1 (6 bases). Between the trimmed V and J ends, which lost 7 bases and 6 bases, there was a span of 6 bases. The CDR3 covers 10 residues. CDR3 in DNA: TGTGCCAGCAAGGGGGCTGAAGCTTTCTTT. This encodes CASKGAEAFF.

J is TRBJ1-2 and V is TRBV5-5, with 7 bases that match TRBD1. The CDR3 totals 14 residues. With V trimmed by 1 base and J by 4 bases, 4 bases remained unmatched. Germline loops: CDR1 SGHKS, CDR2 YYEKEE (reference sequence). CDR3 in amino acids: CASSLPGGRYGYTF. CDR3 bases: TGTGCCAGCAGCTTGCCAGGGGGACGCTATGGCTACACCTTC.

The chain employs TRBV30 and TRBJ1-5; 9 nucleotides match TRBD1. The V gene's germline CDR1 is GTSNPN and CDR2 SVGIG (reference sequence). With 1 base clipped from V and 7 bases from J, the junction kept 2 bases outside the gene matches. The CDR3 loop spans 13 amino acids. CDR3 loop: CAWSGQGEQPQHF. The CDR3 nucleotides are TGTGCCTGGAGTGGACAGGGGGAGCAGCCCCAGCATTTT.

The V gene is TRBV30, the J gene TRBJ2-3; TRBD1 is a possible D gene (7 bases). Germline values: CDR1 GTSNPN, CDR2 SVGIG (reference sequence). Trimming removed 3 bases from V and 4 bases from J, with 11 bases in between. There are 13 residues in the CDR3. CDR3 region: CAWREGAADTQYF. In DNA form, the CDR3 reads TGTGCCTGGAGGGAGGGGGCCGCAGATACGCAGTATTTT.

This chain joins TRBV19 and TRBJ1-3; the D is unclear. This CDR3 has 14 residues. Germline loops: CDR1 LNHDA, CDR2 SQIVND (reference sequence). Deletions cut 10 bases from V and 0 bases from J, with 13 bases between. In DNA, the CDR3 is TGTGCCACTTCCGAGCGGGGCTCTGGAAACACCATATATTTT. It encodes CATSERGSGNTIYF.

CDR3 region: CASSADRGRLGYTF. The DNA for the CDR3 is TGTGCCAGCAGTGCGGACAGGGGGCGATTAGGCTACACCTTC. The chain couples TRBV27 to TRBJ1-2; 11 bases agree with TRBD1. The junction had 7 bases not matched to a gene; V was cut back by 5 bases and J by 8 bases. CDR1 and CDR2 from the germline V gene are MNHEY and SMNVEV (reference sequence). The CDR3 is 14 amino acids.

CDR3 sequence (DNA): TGTGCCTGGATATTTACAGATACGCAGTATTTT. Encoded protein: CAWIFTDTQYF. J is TRBJ2-3 and V is TRBV30, with unresolved D. V was clipped by 4 bases and J by 3 bases, with 5 bases between them. Germline V gives CDR1 GTSNPN, CDR2 SVGIG (reference sequence). There are 11 residues in the CDR3.

The CDR3 DNA follows: TGTGCCAGCAAGGGGGCCACAGATACGCAGTATTTT. It yields the protein CASKGATDTQYF. This rearrangement joins TRBV7-3 to TRBJ2-3; TRBD1 matches 7 bases. Germline assignment: CDR1 SGHTA and CDR2 FQGTGA. Trimming at V came to 7 bases and at J to 2 bases, leaving 0 bases not matched to a gene. This CDR3 is built from 12 residues.

A few counts support this clone. This rearrangement joins TRBV27 to TRBJ1-5, with a weak D call TRBD1 (5 bases). Germline lookup yields CDR1 MNHEY and CDR2 SMNVEV (reference sequence). CDR3 length: 16 residues. Trimming removed 6 bases from V and 3 bases from J, with 18 bases in between. The CDR3 is CASRVSGTVHNQPQHF. The CDR3 DNA follows: TGTGCCAGCAGAGTATCCGGGACTGTCCACAATCAGCCCCAGCATTTT.

The CDR3 here is CASSETPPGGDYGYTF. The CDR3 nucleotides read TGCGCCAGCAGTGAGACCCCCCCAGGGGGCGACTATGGCTACACCTTC. The chain employs TRBV10-1 and TRBJ1-2; TRBD1 matches at 8 bases. Trimming removed 2 bases from V and 3 bases from J; junction bases left unmatched: 8. Per germline, CDR1 WNHNN and CDR2 SYGVQD (reference sequence). This CDR3 is built from 16 residues.

About this clone itself: The sample holds other DNA sequences that translate to the same CDR3. The chain couples TRBV24-1 to TRBJ2-2; D unresolved. Germline lookup yields CDR1 KGHDR and CDR2 SFDVKD. This CDR3 region has 12 residues. V was clipped by 6 bases and J by 1 base, with 2 bases between them. The DNA for the CDR3 is TGTGCCACCAGTCAGAACACCGGGGAGCTGTTTTTT. Translated, it gives CATSQNTGELFF.

The chain carries TRBV5-1 and TRBJ2-7; 9 bases agree with TRBD1. Germline CDR1 reads SGHRS; CDR2 reads YFSETQ. CDR3 length: 15 residues. Unmatched junction bases numbered 11, after V lost 4 bases and J lost 6 bases. The CDR3 protein is CASSTTGTGLSEQYF. In DNA, the CDR3 is TGCGCCAGCAGCACAACCGGGACAGGGCTGAGCGAGCAGTACTTC. The entire variable domain, with the rest obtained from reference TRBV5-1 and TRBJ2-7, is as follows: KAGVTQTPRYLIKTRGQQVTLSCSPISGHRSVSWYQQTPGQGLQFLFEYFSETQRNKGNFPGRFSGRQFSNSRSEMNVSTLELGDSALYLCASSTTGTGLSEQYFGPGTRLTVT.

The gene calls are TRBV21-1 and TRBJ2-2; the table gives TRBD1 as D, unverified against the DNA. TRBV21-1 is a pseudogene locus. The length of the CDR3 is 16 residues. CDR3 nucleotides: TGTGCCAGCAGCAAAGTTGGGACATACAACACCGGGGAGCTGTTTTTT. Translated, it gives CASSKVGTYNTGELFF.